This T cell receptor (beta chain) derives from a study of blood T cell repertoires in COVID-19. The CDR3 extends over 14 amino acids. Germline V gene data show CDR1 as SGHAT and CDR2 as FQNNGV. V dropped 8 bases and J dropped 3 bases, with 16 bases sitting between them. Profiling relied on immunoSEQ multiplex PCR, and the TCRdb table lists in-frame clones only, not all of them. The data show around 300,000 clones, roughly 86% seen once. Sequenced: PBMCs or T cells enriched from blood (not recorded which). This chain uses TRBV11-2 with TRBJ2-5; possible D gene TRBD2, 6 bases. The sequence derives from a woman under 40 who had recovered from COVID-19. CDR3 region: CASSGETREETQYF. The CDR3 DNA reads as TGTGCCAGCTCCGGGGAGACTAGGGAAGAGACCCAGTACTTC.